This TCR beta chain was recorded in a study of shared clonotypes between healthy human individuals. Study-wide background: Samples came from two female and three male donors aged 18 to 49.

With 0 bases removed from V and 4 bases from J, the gap between germline ends came to 19 bases. The CDR3 extends over 17 amino acids. Here immunoSEQ multiplex PCR was the method, and the copy in TCRdb shows in-frame clones only, minus some. The table includes about 1 million clones, approximately 68% detected once. The chain employs TRBV5-3 and TRBJ1-2; D remains unclear. TRBV5-3 is an ORF, with its function uncertain. The sequence came from a young man in good health. Sequencing was carried out using memory CD4+ T cells sorted from blood. As for subset: CD45RA-negative fraction. The DNA of the CDR3 is TGTGCCAGAAGCTTGGATAAGGTCACACTACGGGGCTATGGCTACACCTTC. Translation gives CARSLDKVTLRGYGYTF.